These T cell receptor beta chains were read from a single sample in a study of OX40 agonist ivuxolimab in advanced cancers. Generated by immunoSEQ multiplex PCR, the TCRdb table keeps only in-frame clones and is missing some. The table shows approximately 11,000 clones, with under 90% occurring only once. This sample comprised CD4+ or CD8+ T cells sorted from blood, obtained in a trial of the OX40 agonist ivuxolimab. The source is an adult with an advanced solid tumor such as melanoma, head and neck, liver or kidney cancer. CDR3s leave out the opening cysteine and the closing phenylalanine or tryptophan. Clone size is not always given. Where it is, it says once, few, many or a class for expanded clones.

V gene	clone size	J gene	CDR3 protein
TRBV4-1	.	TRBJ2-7	ASSQDGVSYEQY
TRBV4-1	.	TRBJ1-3	ASSQVPSSGNTIY
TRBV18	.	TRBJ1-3	ASSPGRVSGNTIY
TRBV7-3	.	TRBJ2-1	ASSTLQGEQF
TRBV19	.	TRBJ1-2	ASSPVAGTPGYT
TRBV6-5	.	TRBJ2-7	ASSYYGQGLDEQY
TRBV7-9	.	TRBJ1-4	ASSFRAANEKLF
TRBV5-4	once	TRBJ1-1	ASSPITVAEAF
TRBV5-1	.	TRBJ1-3	ASSGNTIY
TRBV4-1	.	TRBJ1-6	ASSQYAGQVNSPLH
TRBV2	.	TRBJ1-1	ASSEAGRRGDVAEAF
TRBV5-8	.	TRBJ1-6	ASSLGGRGSSYNSPLH
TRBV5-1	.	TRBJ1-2	ASSLSGTAYGYT
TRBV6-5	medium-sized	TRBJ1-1	ASSHGQGLNTEAF
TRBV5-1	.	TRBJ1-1	ASSLQGQTGAEAF
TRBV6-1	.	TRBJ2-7	ASSEGGMSSYEQY
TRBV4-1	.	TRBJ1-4	ASSQVSSAAEKLF
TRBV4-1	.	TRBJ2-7	ASSPRGGVGAAYEQY
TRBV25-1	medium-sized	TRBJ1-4	ASSDTGGAEKLF
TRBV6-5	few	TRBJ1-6	ASSYSGAFNSPLH
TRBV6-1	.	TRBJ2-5	ASRGRERETQY
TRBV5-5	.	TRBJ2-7	ASSNVQGASYEQY
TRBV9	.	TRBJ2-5	ASSITSGGAVETQY
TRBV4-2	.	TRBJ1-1	ASSRPLGRRTEAF
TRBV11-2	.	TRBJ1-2	ASSPGTGIGYT
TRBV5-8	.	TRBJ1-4	ASSLEGMVTNEKLF
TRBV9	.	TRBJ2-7	ASNPGPTSYEQY
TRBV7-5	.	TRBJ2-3	ARSPGLAGPTDTQY
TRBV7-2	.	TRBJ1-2	ASSSPAAYGYT
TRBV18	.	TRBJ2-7	ASSPPDRPYEQY
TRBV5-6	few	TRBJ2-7	ASSSGTGLNEQY
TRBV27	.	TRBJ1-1	ASSLGTGLVGITEAF
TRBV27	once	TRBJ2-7	ASSSRGEQY
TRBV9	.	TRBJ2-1	ASSVASGGTNEQF
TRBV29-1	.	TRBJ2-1	SVVGGSYNEQF
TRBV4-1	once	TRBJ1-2	ASSQETTVYYGYT
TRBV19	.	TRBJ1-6	ASSWDSLNSPLH
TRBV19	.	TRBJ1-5	ASSMGYGQGNQPQH
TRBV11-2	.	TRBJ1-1	ASSSYPGGRAAF
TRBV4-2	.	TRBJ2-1	ASSQDTGDWDNEQF
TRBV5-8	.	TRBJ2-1	ASSLAQGARNEQF
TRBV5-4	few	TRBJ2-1	ASSRDNYNEQF
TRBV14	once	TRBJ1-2	ASSQATGFVYGYT
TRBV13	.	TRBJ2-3	ASSFGTSGGEGDTQY
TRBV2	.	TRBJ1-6	ASKGQGNSPLH
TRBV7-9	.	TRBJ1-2	ASSSAGTGTFGYT
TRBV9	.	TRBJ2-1	ASSPGDRAVDEQF
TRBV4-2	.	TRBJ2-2	ASSHREAGELF
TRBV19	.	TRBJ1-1	ASIRDRPGTEAF
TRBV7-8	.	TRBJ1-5	ASSLGMGRSNQPQH
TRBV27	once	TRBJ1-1	ASSLFEGNTEAF
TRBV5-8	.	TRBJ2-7	ASSLVPKDEQY
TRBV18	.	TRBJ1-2	ASSNGQGGNYGYT
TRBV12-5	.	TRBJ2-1	ASGPQGNNEQF